The 29 T cell receptor beta chains listed next were all sequenced from one sample in a study of blood T cell repertoires in COVID-19. Clones were read by immunoSEQ multiplex PCR, and TCRdb kept only the in-frame ones, dropping some. The sample has approximately 290,000 clones; 89% are singletons. Sequenced input: peripheral blood. These receptors all stem from a woman under 40 with COVID-19, enrolled during active disease.

This sequence joins TRBV9 and TRBJ2-2; perhaps TRBD1 as D (5 bases). CDR1 is SGDLS and CDR2 is YYNGEE in the germline V gene. The V end lost 2 bases, the J end lost 7 bases, and 9 bases lay between the germline ends. This CDR3 has 13 residues. The chain's CDR3 is CASSVRQSGELFF. In DNA, the CDR3 is TGTGCCAGCAGCGTCCGACAGAGCGGGGAGCTGTTTTTT.

This clone was recorded once. The chain uses TRBV6-5 and TRBJ2-1; weak D call: TRBD2 (6 bases). The CDR3 has 11 amino acids. Trimming removed 6 bases at V and 12 bases at J, with 12 bases between. Germline V gene lookup returns CDR1 MNHEY and CDR2 SVGAGI. The CDR3 bases are TGTGCCAGCAGCCCCCCCGGGGGGCAGTTCTTC. Encoded protein: CASSPPGGQFF.

The chain carries TRBV4-2 and TRBJ1-6; D is possibly TRBD1 (5 bases). The CDR3 spans 15 residues. Trimming removed 0 bases at V and 10 bases at J, with 13 bases between. Germline CDR1 and CDR2: LGHNA and YNFKEQ. The CDR3, as DNA: TGTGCCAGCAGCCAAGAGTGGCAGGGTGACTCACCCCTCCACTTT. Protein: CASSQEWQGDSPLHF.

The rearrangement joins TRBV7-9 to TRBJ1-1, with D possibly matching TRBD1 (5 bases). CDR1 is SEHNR and CDR2 is FQNEAQ in the germline V gene (reference sequence). V was cut by 3 bases and J by 4 bases, with 12 bases left in between. This CDR3 contains 14 residues. DNA for the CDR3: TGTGCCAGCAGCTTTAATCTCAGGGTCACTGAAGCTTTCTTT. It yields the protein CASSFNLRVTEAFF.

The J gene is TRBJ2-7, the V gene TRBV10-3; 8 nucleotides line up with TRBD1. Germline loops: CDR1 ENHRY, CDR2 SYGVKD. Trimming cost V 10 bases and J 1 base; bases outside gene matches: 6. The CDR3 is 13 amino acids. The CDR3: CATSTGVSYEQYF. CDR3 DNA: TGTGCCACCTCGACAGGGGTATCCTACGAGCAGTACTTC.

Concerning this clone: Compared with germline, one end of the junction differs, possibly owing to a read error. V and J are TRBV12-3 or TRBV12-4 and TRBJ1-1; no reliable D call. This CDR3 comprises 10 residues. CDR3 bases: TGTGCCAGCAGCCTTTCTAGAATCCTGTTT. Its protein product is CASSLSRILF.

This chain connects TRBV4-1 to TRBJ1-5; D perhaps matches TRBD1 (5 bases). Germline values: CDR1 MGHRA, CDR2 YSYEKL. Trimming pared 0 bases from V and 3 bases from J, leaving 12 bases between. The CDR3 sequence is 16 residues long. The CDR3 DNA reads as TGCGCCAGCAGCCAAGATAGGGAGGGGATCAATCAGCCCCAGCATTTT. As protein: CASSQDREGINQPQHF.

This chain connects TRBV7-9 to TRBJ1-4; D may be TRBD1 (5 bases). The CDR3 is 14 residues long. Germline V gene lookup returns CDR1 SEHNR and CDR2 FQNEAQ (reference sequence). V dropped 1 base and J dropped 7 bases, with 10 bases sitting between them. CDR3 DNA sequence: TGTGCCAGCAGCTTAGTGGGGGGGATTGAAAAACTGTTTTTT. Protein: CASSLVGGIEKLFF.

CDR3: CASTQISSNQPQHF. The CDR3 DNA is TGTGCCAGCACTCAAATAAGCAGCAATCAGCCCCAGCATTTT. The chain is built from TRBV19 and TRBJ1-5; D is unresolved. Germline CDR1 LNHDA, CDR2 SQIVND (reference sequence). The V end was cut by 9 bases, the J end by 1 base, with 13 bases between. CDR3 size: 14 residues.

The rearrangement links TRBV4-1 to TRBJ2-1; D might be TRBD2 (7 bases). CDR3 length: 17 residues. Germline assignment: CDR1 MGHRA and CDR2 YSYEKL. The germline V and J ends were trimmed by 0 bases and 4 bases, with 16 bases remaining between them. In DNA, the CDR3 is TGCGCCAGCAGCCAAGAACCAACGGGGGGCCCTTACAATGAGCAGTTCTTC. This translates into CASSQEPTGGPYNEQFF.

The chain is built from TRBV28 and TRBJ2-3; 8 bases are shared with TRBD2. Germline lookup yields CDR1 MDHEN and CDR2 SYDVKM. The CDR3 is made up of 20 amino acids. Germline trimming cut 4 bases from V and 4 bases from J; bases unmatched to any gene: 22. CDR3 amino acids: CASSSEAGGLSRKGSDTQYF. For the CDR3, the DNA is TGTGCCAGCAGTTCGGAGGCGGGGGGCCTCAGTAGAAAGGGCTCAGATACGCAGTATTTT.

This sequence joins TRBV27 and TRBJ1-2; tentative D call: TRBD1 (5 bases). The V end was cut by 2 bases, the J end by 5 bases, with 9 bases between. Germline-derived CDR1 and CDR2 are MNHEY and SMNVEV (reference sequence). The CDR3 contains 13 residues. This CDR3 is CASSLTTGYGYTF. The DNA for the CDR3 is TGTGCCAGCAGTTTAACCACAGGATATGGCTACACCTTC.

This clone was detected only a few times. The V gene is TRBV11-2, the J gene TRBJ1-2; D remains unclear. Germline CDR1 and CDR2: SGHAT and FQNNGV. Deletions cut 1 base from V and 7 bases from J, with 16 bases between. The CDR3 consists of 15 residues. The CDR3 region has the DNA TGTGCCAGCAGCTTAGGGGGTCGGGGTATCTCTGGCTACACCTTC. Amino acid sequence: CASSLGGRGISGYTF.

The chain is built from TRBV19 and TRBJ1-2; tentative D call: TRBD1 (5 bases). The CDR3 extends over 15 amino acids. The V gene's germline CDR1 is LNHDA and CDR2 SQIVND (reference sequence). With 6 bases removed from V and 5 bases from J, the gap between germline ends came to 19 bases. The CDR3: CASRTDRGGPYGYTF. The CDR3 region has the DNA TGTGCCAGTAGAACCGACAGAGGAGGGCCGTATGGCTACACCTTC.

This chain connects TRBV27 to TRBJ1-2; TRBD1 might be the D (5 bases). CDR1 and CDR2 (germline): MNHEY, SMNVEV (reference sequence). The V and J ends lost 3 bases and 6 bases respectively, with 14 bases between them. The CDR3 contains 14 residues. The CDR3 protein is CASSFRGSLDGYTF. The DNA for the CDR3 is TGTGCCAGCAGTTTCCGGGGGAGCTTAGATGGCTACACCTTC.

The rearrangement links TRBV10-1 to TRBJ2-5, with unresolved D. There are 16 residues in the CDR3. Germline V gene lookup returns CDR1 WNHNN and CDR2 SYGVQD (reference sequence). V was cut by 3 bases and J by 4 bases, with 18 bases left in between. The CDR3 spells CASSDHEQTPIETQYF. CDR3 coding DNA: TGCGCCAGCAGTGATCACGAACAGACCCCGATAGAGACCCAGTACTTC.

V is TRBV21-1 and J is TRBJ2-7; the table's D call TRBD2 went unverified against the DNA. TRBV21-1 is an annotated pseudogene. This CDR3 spans 22 amino acids. CDR3 amino acids: CASSNRSYTREVSGSFCYEQYF. As DNA, the CDR3 is TGTGCCAGCAGCAATCGAAGCTACACCCGCGAGGTTAGCGGGTCCTTCTGCTACGAGCAGTACTTC.

The chain recombines TRBV14 with TRBJ1-4; 7 nucleotides line up with TRBD1. This CDR3 spans 14 amino acids. With 1 base clipped from V and 8 bases from J, the junction kept 4 bases outside the gene matches. The V gene's germline CDR1 is SGHDN and CDR2 FVKESK. The CDR3 sequence is CASSQVRGLEKLFF. The DNA of the CDR3 is TGTGCCAGCAGCCAAGTGAGGGGGCTCGAAAAACTGTTTTTT.

The chain has TRBV28 and TRBJ1-5, with TRBD1 as a possible D gene (5 bases). The CDR3 is made up of 14 amino acids. The V and J ends lost 7 bases and 0 bases respectively, with 10 bases between them. Germline loops: CDR1 MDHEN, CDR2 SYDVKM. DNA for the CDR3: TGTGCCAGCACCCGGGGGTATAGCAATCAGCCCCAGCATTTT. It encodes CASTRGYSNQPQHF.

The chain is built from TRBV27 and TRBJ1-5; TRBD1 is a possible D gene (6 bases). V was shortened by 5 bases and J by 5 bases, with 13 bases between the two germline ends. There are 14 residues in the CDR3. CDR1 is MNHEY and CDR2 is SMNVEV in the germline V gene (reference sequence). The CDR3 is CASSPGGPDQPQHF. For the CDR3, the DNA is TGTGCCAGCAGTCCGGGGGGCCCGGATCAGCCCCAGCATTTT.

This chain joins TRBV19 and TRBJ2-1; 8 nucleotides line up with TRBD1. The CDR3 extends over 14 amino acids. The germline V gene encodes CDR1 LNHDA and CDR2 SQIVND (reference sequence). Losses at the gene ends were 2 bases for V and 6 bases for J; bases not matched to a gene: 3. For the CDR3, the DNA is TGTGCCAGTAGTATATCTACAGGGGGCAATGAGCAGTTCTTC. It is translated as CASSISTGGNEQFF.

The rearrangement uses TRBV11-3 and TRBJ1-6; the D gene is possibly TRBD1 (6 bases). Germline V gives CDR1 SGHNT, CDR2 YENEEA. V was clipped by 3 bases and J by 7 bases, with 10 bases between them. The CDR3 length is 14 residues. CDR3 loop: CASSLTGANSPLHF. DNA of the CDR3: TGTGCCAGCAGCTTGACAGGAGCGAATTCACCCCTCCACTTT. Complete variable domain (other parts from reference TRBV11-3 and TRBJ1-6): EAGVVQSPRYKIIEKKQPVAFWCNPISGHNTLYWYLQNLGQGPELLIRYENEEAVDDSQLPKDRFSAERLKGVDSTLKIQPAELGDSAVYLCASSLTGANSPLHFGNGTRLTVT.

This chain uses TRBV6-5 with TRBJ1-5; tentatively, D is TRBD1 (5 bases). The CDR3 totals 13 residues. V lost 7 bases and J lost 2, with 9 bases in between. Germline V gene data show CDR1 as MNHEY and CDR2 as SVGAGI. The CDR3 region has the DNA TGTGCCAGCACCTTAGGGGGCAATCAGCCCCAGCATTTT. It translates to CASTLGGNQPQHF.

The rearrangement joins TRBV28 to TRBJ1-3, with 11 positions matching TRBD1. Germline loops: CDR1 MDHEN, CDR2 SYDVKM. The CDR3 is 16 residues long. V shed 4 bases and J 2 bases; nucleotides not matched to a gene: 4. The CDR3 DNA reads as TGTGCCAGCAGTTCCCCGGGACAGGGGGCTGGAAACACCATATATTTT. It yields the protein CASSSPGQGAGNTIYF.

The chain employs TRBV5-6 and TRBJ1-2; D call uncertain. CDR1 is SGHDT and CDR2 is YYEEEE in the germline V gene. Deletions cut 4 bases from V and 8 bases from J, with 12 bases between. The CDR3 spans 12 residues. The CDR3 sequence is CASSLVSQGYTF. In nucleotides, the CDR3 is TGTGCCAGCAGCCTAGTATCCCAGGGCTACACCTTC.

This chain uses TRBV9 with TRBJ2-1, with 9 bases aligning to TRBD2. Germline CDR1 and CDR2: SGDLS and YYNGEE. Losses at the gene ends were 2 bases for V and 4 bases for J; bases not matched to a gene: 4. The CDR3 is 15 amino acids. The CDR3 DNA follows: TGTGCCAGCAGCGTCAGCGGGGGGCCTTACAATGAGCAGTTCTTC. Residues: CASSVSGGPYNEQFF. The whole variable domain, filled in from reference TRBV9 and TRBJ2-1, reads DSGVTQTPKHLITATGQRVTLRCSPRSGDLSVYWYQQSLDQGLQFLIQYYNGEERAKGNILERFSAQQFPDLHSELNLSSLELGDSALYFCASSVSGGPYNEQFFGPGTRLTVL.

This clone appeared once. The chain uses TRBV5-1 and TRBJ2-1; maybe TRBD2 (5 bases). Between the trimmed V and J ends, which lost 0 bases and 0 bases, there was a span of 19 bases. There are 19 residues in the CDR3. Germline V gives CDR1 SGHRS, CDR2 YFSETQ. The CDR3 sequence is CASSLAEGTFFSSYNEQFF. CDR3 sequence (DNA): TGCGCCAGCAGCTTGGCCGAGGGTACTTTTTTCAGCTCCTACAATGAGCAGTTCTTC.

V is TRBV11-2 and J is TRBJ2-3, with 10 bases fitting TRBD2. The CDR3 covers 14 residues. CDR1 and CDR2 from the germline V gene are SGHAT and FQNNGV. V was pared by 7 bases and J by 3 bases, with 4 bases of the junction left unmatched. The DNA of the CDR3 is TGTGCCAGCACCTTTAGCGGGGGGACAGATACGCAGTATTTT. The encoded protein is CASTFSGGTDTQYF.

This clone was recorded only once. The chain is built from TRBV13 and TRBJ2-1; the D gene is possibly TRBD2 (7 bases). The CDR3 is 17 amino acids. Germline V gene lookup returns CDR1 PRHDT and CDR2 FYEKMQ (reference sequence). The germline V and J ends were trimmed by 0 bases and 1 base, with 13 bases remaining between them. CDR3 loop: CASSLGGRGLSYNEQFF. CDR3 in DNA: TGTGCCAGCAGCTTAGGCGGGCGGGGGCTGTCCTACAATGAGCAGTTCTTC.